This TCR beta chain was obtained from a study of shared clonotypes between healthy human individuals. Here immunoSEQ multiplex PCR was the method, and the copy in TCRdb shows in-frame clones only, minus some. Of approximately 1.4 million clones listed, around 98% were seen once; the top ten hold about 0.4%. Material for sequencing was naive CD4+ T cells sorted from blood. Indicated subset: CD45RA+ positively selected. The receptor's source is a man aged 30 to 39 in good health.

In DNA form, the CDR3 reads TGTGCCAGCAGTGAGGGAGGGGTTGGAGAGACCCAGTACTTC. It translates to CASSEGGVGETQYF. V gene TRBV2 combines with J gene TRBJ2-5; the match to TRBD2 covers 7 bases. The germline gives CDR1 SNHLY, CDR2 FYNNEI. The CDR3 runs 14 residues. J lost 4 bases, V lost 3 bases, and 5 bases had no gene match. The complete variable domain, with remaining parts taken from reference TRBV2 and TRBJ2-5, reads EPEVTQTPSHQVTQMGQEVILRCVPISNHLYFYWYRQILGQKVEFLVSFYNNEISEKSEIFDDQFSVERPDGSNFTLKIRSTKLEDSAMYFCASSEGGVGETQYFGPGTRLLVL.